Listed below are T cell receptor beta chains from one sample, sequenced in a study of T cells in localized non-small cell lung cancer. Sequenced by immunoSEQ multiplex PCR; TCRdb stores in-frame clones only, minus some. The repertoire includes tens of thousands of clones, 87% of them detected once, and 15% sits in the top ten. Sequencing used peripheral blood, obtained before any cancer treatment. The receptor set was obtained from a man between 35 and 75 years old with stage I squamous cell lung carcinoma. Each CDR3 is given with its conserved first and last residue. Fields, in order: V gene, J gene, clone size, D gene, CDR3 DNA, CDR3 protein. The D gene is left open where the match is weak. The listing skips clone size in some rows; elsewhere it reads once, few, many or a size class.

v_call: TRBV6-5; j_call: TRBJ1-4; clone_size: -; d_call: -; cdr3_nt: TGTGCCAGCACCCCCCGGTATCGAACTAATGAAAAACTGTTTTTT; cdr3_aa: CASTPRYRTNEKLFF
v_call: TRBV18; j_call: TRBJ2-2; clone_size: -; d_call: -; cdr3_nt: TGTGCCAGCTCACCATGGCCCTCACGGAAAGGCACCGGGGAGCTGTTTTTT; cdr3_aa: CASSPWPSRKGTGELFF
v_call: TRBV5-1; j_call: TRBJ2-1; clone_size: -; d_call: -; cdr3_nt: TGCGCCAGCAGCCCCCGGGTGGGGAGCAATGAGCAGTTCTTC; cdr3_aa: CASSPRVGSNEQFF
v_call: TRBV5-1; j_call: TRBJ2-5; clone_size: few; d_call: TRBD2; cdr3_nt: TGCGCCAGCAGCTTGGTAGGGGGACTAGCGGGCGCCAACCAAGAGACCCAGTACTTC; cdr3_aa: CASSLVGGLAGANQETQYF
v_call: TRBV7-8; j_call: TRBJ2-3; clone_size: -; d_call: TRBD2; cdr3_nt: TGTGCCAGCAGCTTCAGACTAGCGGGGGCGCTTTATGTAGATACGCAGTATTTT; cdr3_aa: CASSFRLAGALYVDTQYF
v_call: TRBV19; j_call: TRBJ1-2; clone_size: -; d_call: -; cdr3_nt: TGTGCCAGTAGTATAGGGGCCCATAAAGGCTACACCTTC; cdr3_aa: CASSIGAHKGYTF
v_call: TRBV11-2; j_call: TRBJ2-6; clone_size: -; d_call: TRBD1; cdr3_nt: TGTGCCAGCAGCCCACGGACAGGGTTGGTTGGGGCCAACGTCCTGACTTTC; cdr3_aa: CASSPRTGLVGANVLTF
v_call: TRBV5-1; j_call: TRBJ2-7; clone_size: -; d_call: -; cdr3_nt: TGCGCCAGCAGCATACAGACCACCTACGAGCAGTACTTC; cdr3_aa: CASSIQTTYEQYF
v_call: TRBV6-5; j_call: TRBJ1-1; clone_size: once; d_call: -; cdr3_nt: TGTGCCAGCAGTTACAGGGACACCGACCGGGCTTTCTTT; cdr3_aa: CASSYRDTDRAFF
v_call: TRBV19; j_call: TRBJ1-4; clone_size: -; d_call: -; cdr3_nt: TGTGCCAGTAGTATTTTTGGCGAAAAACTGTTTTTT; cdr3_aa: CASSIFGEKLFF
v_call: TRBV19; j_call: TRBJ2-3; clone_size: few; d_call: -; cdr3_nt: TGTGCCAGTAGTGGAACGGCACGGACGCAGTATTTT; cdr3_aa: CASSGTARTQYF
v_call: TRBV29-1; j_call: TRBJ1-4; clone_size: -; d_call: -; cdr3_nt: TGCAGCGTTGAAACCAGCCCAGGGGAAAAACTGTTTTTT; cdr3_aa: CSVETSPGEKLFF
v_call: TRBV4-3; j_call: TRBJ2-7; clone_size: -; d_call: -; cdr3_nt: TGCGCCAGCAGTCTCCATGACCCTCTACGGGAGCAGTACTTC; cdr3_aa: CASSLHDPLREQYF
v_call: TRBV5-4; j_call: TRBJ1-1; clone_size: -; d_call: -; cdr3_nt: TGTGCCAGCAGCTTGGCCTGGCGGGGGACAGCTTTCTTT; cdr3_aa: CASSLAWRGTAFF
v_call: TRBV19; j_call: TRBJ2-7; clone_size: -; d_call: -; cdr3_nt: TGTGCCAGTAGCCGGGACGGCGTAGGCGAGCAGTACTTC; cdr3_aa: CASSRDGVGEQYF
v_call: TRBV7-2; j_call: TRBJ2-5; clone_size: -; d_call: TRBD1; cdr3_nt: TGTGCCAGCAGCTTAGCGACAGGGAGCGAGACCCAGTACTTC; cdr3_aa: CASSLATGSETQYF
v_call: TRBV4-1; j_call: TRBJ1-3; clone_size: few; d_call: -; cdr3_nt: TGCGCCAGCAGCCAAGAATTTCGGCGCCTATCCTCTGGAAACACCATATATTTT; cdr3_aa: CASSQEFRRLSSGNTIYF
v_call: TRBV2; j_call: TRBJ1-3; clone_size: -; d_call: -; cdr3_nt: TGTGCCAGCAGTGAGGGGGGACTGACGAGAGGAAACACCATATATTTT; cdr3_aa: CASSEGGLTRGNTIYF
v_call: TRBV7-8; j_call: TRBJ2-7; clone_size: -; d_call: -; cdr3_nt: TGTGCCAGCAGCTCGACAGGGAGGGCCTACGAGCAGTACTTC; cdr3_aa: CASSSTGRAYEQYF
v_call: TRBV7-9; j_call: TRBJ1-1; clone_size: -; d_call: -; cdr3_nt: TGTGCCAGCAGCTTACAGAGGACACTAAACACTGAAGCTTTCTTT; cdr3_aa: CASSLQRTLNTEAFF
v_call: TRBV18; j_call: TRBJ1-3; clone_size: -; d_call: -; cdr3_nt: TGTGCCAGCTCTCCTCAAGGGTCCGGAAACACCATATATTTT; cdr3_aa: CASSPQGSGNTIYF
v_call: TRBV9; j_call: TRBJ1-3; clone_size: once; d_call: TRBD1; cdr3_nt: TGTGCCAGCAGCGAGGGACAGGGGCTTGGAAACACCATATATTTT; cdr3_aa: CASSEGQGLGNTIYF
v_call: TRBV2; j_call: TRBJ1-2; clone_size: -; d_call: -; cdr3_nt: TGTGCCAGCCGTAGGGGTTTGGGGGGCAACTATGGCTACACCTTC; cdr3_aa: CASRRGLGGNYGYTF
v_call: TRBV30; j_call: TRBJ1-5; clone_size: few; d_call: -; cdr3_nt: TGTGCCTGGAGTGTATCGGGGTATCAGCCCCAGCATTTT; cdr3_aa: CAWSVSGYQPQHF
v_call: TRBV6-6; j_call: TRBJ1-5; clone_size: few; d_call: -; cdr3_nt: TGTGCCAGCAGCCAAAGCAGGTCCCCAGGACCCCAGCATTTT; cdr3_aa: CASSQSRSPGPQHF
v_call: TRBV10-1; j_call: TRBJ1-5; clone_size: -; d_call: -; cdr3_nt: TGCGCCAGCAGTGCTGTCAGGAATCAGCCCCAGCATTTT; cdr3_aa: CASSAVRNQPQHF
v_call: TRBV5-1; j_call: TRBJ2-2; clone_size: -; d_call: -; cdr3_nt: TGCGCCAGCAGCGTAGCACGACCCACCGGGGAGCTGTTTTTT; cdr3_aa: CASSVARPTGELFF
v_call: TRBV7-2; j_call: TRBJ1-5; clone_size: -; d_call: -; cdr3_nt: TGTGCCAGCAGCTTTAGCAATCAGCCCCAGCATTTT; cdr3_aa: CASSFSNQPQHF
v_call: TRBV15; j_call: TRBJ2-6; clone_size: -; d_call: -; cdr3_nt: TGTGCCACCAGCGGTAATATGATGGGGTTTTCTGGGGCCAACGTCCTGACTTTC; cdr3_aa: CATSGNMMGFSGANVLTF
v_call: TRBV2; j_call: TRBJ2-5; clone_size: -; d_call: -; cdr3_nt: TGTGCCAGCAGTGAAGCATACAGGTTCCAAGAGACCCAGTACTTC; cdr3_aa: CASSEAYRFQETQYF
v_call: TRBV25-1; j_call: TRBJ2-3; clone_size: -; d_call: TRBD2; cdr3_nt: TGTGCCAGCAGTCTCGGACTAGGAAGCACAGATACGCAGTATTTT; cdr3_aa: CASSLGLGSTDTQYF
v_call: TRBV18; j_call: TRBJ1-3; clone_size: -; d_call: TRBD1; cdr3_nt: TGTGCCAGCTCACTTACGACAGGGGGGTACTCTGGAAACACCATATATTTT; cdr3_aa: CASSLTTGGYSGNTIYF
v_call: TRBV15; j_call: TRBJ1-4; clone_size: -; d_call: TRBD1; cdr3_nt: TGTGCCACTGAGAAACAGGGGGCTAATGAAAAACTGTTTTTT; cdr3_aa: CATEKQGANEKLFF
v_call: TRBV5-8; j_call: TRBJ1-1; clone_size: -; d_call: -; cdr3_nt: TGTGCCAGCAGCTCACTCCAGGGCACTGAAGCTTTCTTT; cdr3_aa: CASSSLQGTEAFF
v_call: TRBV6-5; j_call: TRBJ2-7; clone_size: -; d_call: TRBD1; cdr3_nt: TGTGCCAGCAGTTCCGACAGGGGTTACGAGCAGTACTTC; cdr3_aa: CASSSDRGYEQYF